This entry lists 7 T cell receptor beta chains sequenced from one sample in a study of T cell repertoires in cytomegalovirus infection. For these TCRs, the target antigens are not known. A single record per CDR3 protein comes from TCRdb applying MiXCR to the reads. This sample has 650,000 to 900,000 distinct CDR3 sequences, with about 28% found just once. The source material was cultured CD8+ T cells from PBMCs, sampled from culture after CMV antigen stimulation. The receptors were gathered from a human donor in good health (CMV status not recorded). Some clones in this sample may be carry-over from other donors' samples.

The chain carries TRBV6-1 and TRBJ1-1; D is unresolved. Germline V gives CDR1 MNHNS, CDR2 SASEGT. CDR3 size: 16 residues. The germline V and J ends were trimmed by 5 bases and 4 bases, with 20 bases remaining between them. The CDR3 sequence is CASSPSRRVYFTEAFF. As DNA, the CDR3 is TGTGCCAGCAGTCCGTCCCGACGGGTTTACTTCACTGAAGCTTTCTTT.

This clonotype was picked up many times. The V gene is TRBV7-8, the J gene TRBJ2-7; D remains ambiguous. The CDR3 sequence is 16 residues long. Trimming removed 3 bases at V and 3 bases at J, with 18 bases between. CDR1 SGHVS and CDR2 FQNEAQ come from the germline V gene. CDR3 amino acids: CASSFSPSRTNYEQYV. The CDR3 bases are TGTGCCAGCAGCTTCTCCCCTTCTCGAACTAACTACGAGCAGTACGTC.

The rearrangement uses TRBV6-5 and TRBJ1-2; D gene unclear. Germline V gene sequence: CDR1 MNHEY, CDR2 SVGAGI. The V end was cut by 8 bases, the J end by 6 bases, with 13 bases between. CDR3 length: 12 amino acids. CDR3 nucleotide sequence: TGTGCCAGCGGTGAGGGAAGGGATGGCTACACCTTC. The encoded protein is CASGEGRDGYTF.

In DNA form, the CDR3 reads TGTGCCAGCAGCTACGGGGGGCCCCCCAATGAGCAGTTCTTC. Translating it yields CASSYGGPPNEQFF. The chain has TRBV7-9 and TRBJ2-1; a weak D match, TRBD2 (7 bases). Trimming took 4 bases from V and 6 from J, leaving 13 bases between them. The germline gives CDR1 SEHNR, CDR2 FQNEAQ (reference sequence). The length of the CDR3 is 14 residues.

The chain carries TRBV9 and TRBJ2-3; D not certain. Germline V CDR1 and CDR2: SGDLS, YYNGEE. This CDR3 is 14 amino acids long. V was shortened by 0 bases and J by 5 bases, with 10 bases between the two germline ends. The CDR3 protein is CASSVATLGDTQYF. The CDR3 DNA is TGTGCCAGCAGCGTAGCTACTCTGGGAGATACGCAGTATTTT.

The CDR3 is CASRSQGFNQPQHF. The CDR3 bases are TGTGCCAGCAGATCACAGGGATTCAATCAGCCCCAGCATTTT. V usage is TRBV27 and J usage is TRBJ1-5, with D possibly TRBD1 on 6 matching bases. CDR3 length equals 14 residues. CDR1 and CDR2 from the germline V gene are MNHEY and SMNVEV (reference sequence). Trimming left V 6 bases short and J 3 bases short, with 12 bases between.

The chain is built from TRBV7-9 and TRBJ1-1; D gene unclear. Deletions cut 0 bases from V and 7 bases from J, with 18 bases between. The CDR3 spans 16 residues. The germline V gene encodes CDR1 SEHNR and CDR2 FQNEAQ (reference sequence). The CDR3 DNA follows: TGTGCCAGCAGCTTAGCAGATGTAGGGTTTGCCCGTGAAGCTTTCTTT. It yields the protein CASSLADVGFAREAFF.